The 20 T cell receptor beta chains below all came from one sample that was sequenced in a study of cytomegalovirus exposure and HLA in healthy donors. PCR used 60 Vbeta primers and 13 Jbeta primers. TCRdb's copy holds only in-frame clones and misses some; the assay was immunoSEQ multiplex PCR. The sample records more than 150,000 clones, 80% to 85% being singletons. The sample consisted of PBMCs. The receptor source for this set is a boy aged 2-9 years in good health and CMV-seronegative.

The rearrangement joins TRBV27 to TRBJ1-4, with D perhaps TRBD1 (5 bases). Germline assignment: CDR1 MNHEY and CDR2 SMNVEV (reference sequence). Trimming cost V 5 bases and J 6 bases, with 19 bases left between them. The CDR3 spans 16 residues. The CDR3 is CASSRLAGPGDEKLFF. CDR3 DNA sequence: TGTGCCAGCAGTCGTTTAGCGGGCCCGGGGGATGAAAAACTGTTTTTT. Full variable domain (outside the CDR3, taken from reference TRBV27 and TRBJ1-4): EAQVTQNPRYLITVTGKKLTVTCSQNMNHEYMSWYRQDPGLGLRQIYYSMNVEVTDKGDVPEGYKVSRKEKRNFPLILESPSPNQTSLYFCASSRLAGPGDEKLFFGSGTQLSVL.

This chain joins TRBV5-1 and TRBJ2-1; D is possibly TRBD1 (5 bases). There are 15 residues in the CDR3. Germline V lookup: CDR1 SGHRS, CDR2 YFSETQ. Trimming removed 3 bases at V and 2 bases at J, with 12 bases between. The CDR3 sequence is CASSSQRGAYNEQFF. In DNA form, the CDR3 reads TGCGCCAGCAGCTCACAAAGGGGTGCCTACAATGAGCAGTTCTTC. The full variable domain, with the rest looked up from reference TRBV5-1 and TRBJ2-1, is KAGVTQTPRYLIKTRGQQVTLSCSPISGHRSVSWYQQTPGQGLQFLFEYFSETQRNKGNFPGRFSGRQFSNSRSEMNVSTLELGDSALYLCASSSQRGAYNEQFFGPGTRLTVL.

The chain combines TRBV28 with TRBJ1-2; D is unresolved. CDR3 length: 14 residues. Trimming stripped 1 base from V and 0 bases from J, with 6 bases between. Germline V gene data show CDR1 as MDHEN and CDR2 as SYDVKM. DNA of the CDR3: TGTGCCAGCAGTTTATTCTCTTCTAACTATGGCTACACCTTC. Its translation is CASSLFSSNYGYTF.

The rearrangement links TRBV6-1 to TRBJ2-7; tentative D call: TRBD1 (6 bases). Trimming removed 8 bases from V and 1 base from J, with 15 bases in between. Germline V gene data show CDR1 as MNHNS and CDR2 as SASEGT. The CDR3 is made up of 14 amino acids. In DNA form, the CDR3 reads TGTGCCAGCGGGCCCAGGGGAGCGTCCTACGAGCAGTACTTC. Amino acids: CASGPRGASYEQYF.

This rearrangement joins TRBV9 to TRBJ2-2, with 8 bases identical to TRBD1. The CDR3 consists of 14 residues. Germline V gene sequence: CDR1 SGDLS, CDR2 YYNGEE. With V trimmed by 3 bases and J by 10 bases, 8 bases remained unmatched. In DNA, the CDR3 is TGTGCCAGCAGCGCTGGACAGGGTCGATTGGAGCTGTTTTTT. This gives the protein CASSAGQGRLELFF.

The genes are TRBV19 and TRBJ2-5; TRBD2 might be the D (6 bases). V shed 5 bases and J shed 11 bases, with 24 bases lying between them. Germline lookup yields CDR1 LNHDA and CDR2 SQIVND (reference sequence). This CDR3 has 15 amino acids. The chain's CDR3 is CASSVKTGDRREQYF. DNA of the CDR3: TGTGCCAGTAGTGTGAAAACGGGAGACCGTCGGGAGCAGTACTTC.

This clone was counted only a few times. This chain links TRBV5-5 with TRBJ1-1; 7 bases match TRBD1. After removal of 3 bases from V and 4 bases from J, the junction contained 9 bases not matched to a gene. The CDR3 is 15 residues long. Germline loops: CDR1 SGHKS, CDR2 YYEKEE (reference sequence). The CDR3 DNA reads TGTGCCAGCAGCTCCATACAGGGGTCAGGCACTGAAGCTTTCTTT. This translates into CASSSIQGSGTEAFF.

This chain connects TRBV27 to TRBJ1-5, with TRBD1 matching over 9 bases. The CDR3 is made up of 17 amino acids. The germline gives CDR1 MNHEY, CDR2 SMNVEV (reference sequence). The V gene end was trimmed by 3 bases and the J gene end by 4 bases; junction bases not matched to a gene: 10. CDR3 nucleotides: TGTGCCAGCAGTTTGGGACCGGGACAGGGTTTGAATCAGCCCCAGCATTTT. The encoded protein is CASSLGPGQGLNQPQHF.

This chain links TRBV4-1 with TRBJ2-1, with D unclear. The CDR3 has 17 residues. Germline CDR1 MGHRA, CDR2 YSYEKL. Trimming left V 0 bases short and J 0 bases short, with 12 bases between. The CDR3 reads CASSQESRSSSYNEQFF. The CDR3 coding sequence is TGCGCCAGCAGCCAAGAGAGCCGGAGTAGCTCCTACAATGAGCAGTTCTTC.

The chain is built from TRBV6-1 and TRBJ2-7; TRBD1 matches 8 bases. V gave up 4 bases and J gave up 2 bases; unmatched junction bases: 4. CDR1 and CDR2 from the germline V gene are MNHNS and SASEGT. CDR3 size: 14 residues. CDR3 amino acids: CASSVQGEAYEQYF. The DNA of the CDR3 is TGTGCCAGCAGTGTACAGGGGGAAGCCTACGAGCAGTACTTC.

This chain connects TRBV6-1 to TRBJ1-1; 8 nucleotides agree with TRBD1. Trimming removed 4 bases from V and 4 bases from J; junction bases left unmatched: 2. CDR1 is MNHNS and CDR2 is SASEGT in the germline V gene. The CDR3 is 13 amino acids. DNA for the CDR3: TGTGCCAGCAGTGGGACAGGGAGCACTGAAGCTTTCTTT. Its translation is CASSGTGSTEAFF.

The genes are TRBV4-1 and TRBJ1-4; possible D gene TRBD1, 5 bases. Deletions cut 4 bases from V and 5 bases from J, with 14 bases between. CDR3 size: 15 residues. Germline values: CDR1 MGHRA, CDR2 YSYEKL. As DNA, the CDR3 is TGCGCCAGCAGCCCCTGGGGCGAAGGGAATGAAAAACTGTTTTTT. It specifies CASSPWGEGNEKLFF.

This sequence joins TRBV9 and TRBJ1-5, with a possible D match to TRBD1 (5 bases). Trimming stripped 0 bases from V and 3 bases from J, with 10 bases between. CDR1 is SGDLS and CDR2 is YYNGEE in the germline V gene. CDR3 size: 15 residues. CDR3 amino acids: CASSVGGGNNQPQHF. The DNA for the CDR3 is TGTGCCAGCAGCGTAGGGGGGGGTAACAATCAGCCCCAGCATTTT. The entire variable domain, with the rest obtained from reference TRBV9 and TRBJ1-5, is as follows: DSGVTQTPKHLITATGQRVTLRCSPRSGDLSVYWYQQSLDQGLQFLIQYYNGEERAKGNILERFSAQQFPDLHSELNLSSLELGDSALYFCASSVGGGNNQPQHFGDGTRLSIL.

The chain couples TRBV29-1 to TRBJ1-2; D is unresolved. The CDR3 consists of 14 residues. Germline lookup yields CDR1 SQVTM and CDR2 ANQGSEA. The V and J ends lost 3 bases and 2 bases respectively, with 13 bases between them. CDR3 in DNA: TGCAGCGTTGAGACACATAAAGAGAACTATGGCTACACCTTC. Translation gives CSVETHKENYGYTF.

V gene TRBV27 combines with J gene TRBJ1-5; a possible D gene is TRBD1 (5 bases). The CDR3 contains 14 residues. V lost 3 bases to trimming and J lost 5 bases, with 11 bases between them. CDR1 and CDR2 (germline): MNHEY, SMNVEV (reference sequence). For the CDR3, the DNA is TGTGCCAGCAGTTTCTGGGGCCGAGATCAGCCCCAGCATTTT. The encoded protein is CASSFWGRDQPQHF.

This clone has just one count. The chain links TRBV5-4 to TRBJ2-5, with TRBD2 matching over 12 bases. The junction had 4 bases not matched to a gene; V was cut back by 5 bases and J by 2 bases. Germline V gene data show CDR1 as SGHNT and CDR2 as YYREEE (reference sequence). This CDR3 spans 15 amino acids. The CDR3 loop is CASSPGLAGQETQYF. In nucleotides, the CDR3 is TGTGCCAGCAGTCCTGGACTAGCGGGACAAGAGACCCAGTACTTC.

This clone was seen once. In nucleotides, the CDR3 is TGTGCCAGCAGTACATCAGGAGGCTTTTATGGCTACACCTTC. It encodes CASSTSGGFYGYTF. The chain employs TRBV27 and TRBJ1-2; D gene uncertain. This CDR3 is 14 amino acids long. CDR1 and CDR2 from the germline V gene are MNHEY and SMNVEV (reference sequence). Deletions cut 5 bases from V and 5 bases from J, with 15 bases between.

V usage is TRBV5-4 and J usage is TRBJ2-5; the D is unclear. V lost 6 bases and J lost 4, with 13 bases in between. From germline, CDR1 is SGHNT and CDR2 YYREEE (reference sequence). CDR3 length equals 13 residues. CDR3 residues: CASNLDVGETQYF. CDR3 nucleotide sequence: TGTGCCAGCAACCTTGATGTCGGAGAGACCCAGTACTTC.

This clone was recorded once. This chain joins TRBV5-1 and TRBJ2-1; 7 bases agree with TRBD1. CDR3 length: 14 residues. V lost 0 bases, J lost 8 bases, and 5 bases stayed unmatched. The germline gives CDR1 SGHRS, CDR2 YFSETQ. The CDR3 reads CASSLGQGPHEQFF. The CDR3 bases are TGCGCCAGCAGCTTGGGACAGGGCCCCCATGAGCAGTTCTTC. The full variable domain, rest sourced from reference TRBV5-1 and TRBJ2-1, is KAGVTQTPRYLIKTRGQQVTLSCSPISGHRSVSWYQQTPGQGLQFLFEYFSETQRNKGNFPGRFSGRQFSNSRSEMNVSTLELGDSALYLCASSLGQGPHEQFFGPGTRLTVL.

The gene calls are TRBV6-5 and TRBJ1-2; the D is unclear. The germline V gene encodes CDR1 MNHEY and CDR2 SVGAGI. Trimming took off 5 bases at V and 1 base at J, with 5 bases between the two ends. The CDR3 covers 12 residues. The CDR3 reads CASSRDNYGYTF. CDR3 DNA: TGTGCCAGCAGTCGGGATAACTATGGCTACACCTTC.